This entry lists 7 T cell receptor beta chains sequenced from one sample in a study of T cell responses to AZD1222 COVID-19 vaccine. Data came from immunoSEQ multiplex PCR; TCRdb stores just in-frame clones and leaves some out. The table lists some 83,000 clones, just under 90% of them singletons. Specimen: peripheral blood, collected on day 0 of AZD1222 vaccination. Receptors originate from an adult in good health.

The chain is built from TRBV20-1 and TRBJ1-1; the match to TRBD1 covers 12 bases. The J segment lost 10 bases and the V segment lost 3 bases, leaving 9 bases of the junction unmatched. The CDR3 totals 14 residues. The germline V gene has CDR1 DFQATT and CDR2 SNEGSKA (reference sequence). The CDR3 DNA sequence: TGCAGTGCTAGTGTCGGGACAGGGGGCAGGAGAGCTTTCTTT. Its translation: CSASVGTGGRRAFF.

The V and J genes are TRBV28 and TRBJ1-2, with D uncertain. The ends were cut back, 6 bases at V and 2 bases at J, with 16 bases in the middle. The CDR3 spans 15 residues. Germline V gives CDR1 MDHEN, CDR2 SYDVKM. The CDR3 nucleotides are TGTGCCAGCAGCGGGAGGGTGGGCCCAAACTATGGCTACACCTTC. This sequence encodes CASSGRVGPNYGYTF.

This clone has only one observation. The V and J genes are TRBV19 and TRBJ2-2; D tentatively reads TRBD1 or TRBD2 (5 bases each). The V end was cut by 6 bases, the J end by 4 bases, with 12 bases between. From germline, CDR1 is LNHDA and CDR2 SQIVND (reference sequence). The CDR3 length is 14 residues. The CDR3 region is CASRPGPSTGELFF. Here the CDR3 DNA reads TGTGCCAGTAGACCGGGACCTTCCACCGGGGAGCTGTTTTTT.

The chain combines TRBV5-1 with TRBJ2-7; D gene uncertain. The CDR3 has 13 amino acids. V was cut by 3 bases and J by 2 bases, with 9 bases left in between. The germline V gene has CDR1 SGHRS and CDR2 YFSETQ. CDR3 in DNA: TGCGCCAGCAGCTACGATGAGGCCTACGAGCAGTACTTC. As protein: CASSYDEAYEQYF.

The rearrangement joins TRBV30 to TRBJ1-6; TRBD1 aligns across 7 bases. This CDR3 has 13 residues. Unmatched junction bases numbered 4, after V lost 4 bases and J lost 7 bases. Germline loops: CDR1 GTSNPN, CDR2 SVGIG (reference sequence). The CDR3 protein is CAWMGQPNSPLHF. As DNA, the CDR3 is TGTGCCTGGATGGGACAGCCGAATTCACCCCTCCACTTT.

This chain links TRBV28 with TRBJ1-5, with D maybe TRBD1 (5 bases). The CDR3 runs 15 residues. The germline V gene encodes CDR1 MDHEN and CDR2 SYDVKM. Trimming took off 6 bases at V and 6 bases at J, with 18 bases between the two ends. This CDR3 reads CASRQSPGGTQPQHF. The CDR3 nucleotides are TGTGCCAGCAGGCAGTCTCCGGGGGGAACTCAGCCCCAGCATTTT.

The V and J genes are TRBV10-3 and TRBJ2-1; 9 bases fit TRBD1. The CDR3 consists of 14 residues. J lost 4 bases, V lost 4 bases, and 2 bases had no gene match. Germline V gives CDR1 ENHRY, CDR2 SYGVKD. The CDR3 loop is CAISVGTGYNEQFF. CDR3 DNA: TGTGCCATCAGTGTGGGGACAGGGTACAATGAGCAGTTCTTC.